Given below is one T cell receptor beta chain in context. The antigen is unknown. Exclusion of a patient followed from autoimmune disease history or systemic immunosuppression. The data were obtained in a study of OX40 agonist ivuxolimab in advanced cancers. About the research overall: Participants averaged 60 years of age (range roughly 23 to 79) and were roughly 83% male. Enrollees could have had prior anti-PD-1, anti-PD-L1 or anti-CTLA-4 therapy, which 35% to 40% had received. Study results and limitations: The study found that CD8+ T cells averaged more expanded clones than CD4+.

The repertoire was sequenced with immunoSEQ multiplex PCR; TCRdb's copy has only in-frame clones and lacks some. Of tens of thousands of clones in the sample, roughly nine tenths are singletons; the top ten hold approximately 4%. Germline assignment: CDR1 MNHEY and CDR2 SVGAGI. The CDR3 runs 14 residues. Trimming stripped 5 bases from V and 6 bases from J, with 13 bases between. The sample consisted of CD4+ or CD8+ T cells sorted from blood, taken in a trial of the OX40 agonist ivuxolimab. The TCR sequence derives from an adult with an advanced solid tumor such as melanoma, head and neck, liver or kidney cancer. The gene calls are TRBV6-5 and TRBJ1-4; no definite D call. The CDR3 region has the DNA TGTGCCAGCAGTCCCCCGGGAGTGGATGAAAAACTGTTTTTT. The encoded protein is CASSPPGVDEKLFF.